This T cell receptor beta chain stems from a study of blood T cell repertoires in COVID-19. Turning to the study itself: In each case, the material was cDNA or gDNA derived from T cells, B-cell-depleted T cells, or PBMCs.

CDR3 length: 15 residues. The germline V gene has CDR1 MNHEY and CDR2 SVGAGI. The V gene end was trimmed by 10 bases and the J gene end by 3 bases; junction bases not matched to a gene: 11. With respect to this clone: At the DNA level, this CDR3 is encoded by other sequences in the same sample as well.

Using immunoSEQ multiplex PCR, the repertoire was profiled, and TCRdb retains in-frame clones only, with some absent. The data hold approximately 260,000 clones, with more than 85% observed a single time. The clonotype comes from a man between 18 and 35 years old with active or convalescent COVID-19. The chain has TRBV6-5 and TRBJ1-4, with 7 nucleotides matching TRBD1. Material: peripheral blood. The CDR3: CATNLGTASNEKLFF. In DNA, the CDR3 is TGTGCCACAAACCTTGGGACAGCCTCTAATGAAAAACTGTTTTTT.